Listed here are 20 T cell receptor beta chains from one sample, sequenced in a study of cytomegalovirus exposure and HLA in healthy donors (dated by TCRdb to 2015 to 2018). Libraries were built with the immunoSEQ multiplex PCR assay. For the multiplex PCR, a mixture combining 60 forward primers for TCR Vbeta segments and 13 reverse primers for TCR Jbeta segments was used. TCRdb took this table from immuneACCESS and kept in-frame rearrangements with V and J called. Such tables lack part of the clones; where checked against another copy, unresolved V genes explain under half of the gap, and the rest is unexplained. This sample lists about 190,000 clones; 80% to 85% were detected once. The ten largest account for about 0.8% of the sample. The sequencing sample was made of PBMCs. These receptors originate from a woman aged 18-29 years in good health and CMV-seronegative.

The V call is TRBV19, the J call TRBJ1-5; maybe TRBD1 (6 bases). From germline, CDR1 is LNHDA and CDR2 SQIVND (reference sequence). Trimming shortened V by 6 bases and J by 6 bases, and 21 bases separated the two germline ends. The CDR3 sequence is 16 residues long. The CDR3 here is CASREITRGRGQPQHF. The CDR3 coding sequence is TGTGCCAGTAGAGAGATTACCAGGGGAAGAGGTCAGCCCCAGCATTTT. Full variable domain (missing parts from reference TRBV19 and TRBJ1-5): DGGITQSPKYLFRKEGQNVTLSCEQNLNHDAMYWYRQDPGQGLRLIYYSQIVNDFQKGDIAEGYSVSREKKESFPLTVTSAQKNPTAFYLCASREITRGRGQPQHFGDGTRLSIL.

This clone occurred a few times. This chain joins TRBV10-3 and TRBJ1-2; D is uncertain. V shed 2 bases and J shed 2 bases, with 9 bases lying between them. The CDR3 consists of 14 residues. Germline-derived CDR1 and CDR2 are ENHRY and SYGVKD. The CDR3 sequence is CAISEENENYGYTF. Written as DNA, the CDR3 is TGTGCCATCAGTGAGGAAAATGAGAACTATGGCTACACCTTC.

The chain is built from TRBV13 and TRBJ2-2; 11 bases are a match to TRBD2. Trimming removed 4 bases from V and 3 bases from J; junction bases left unmatched: 4. The CDR3 consists of 16 residues. Germline CDR1 is PRHDT and CDR2 is FYEKMQ (reference sequence). The CDR3 here is CASSSTSGTDTGELFF. In DNA, the CDR3 is TGTGCCAGCAGCTCGACTAGCGGGACAGACACCGGGGAGCTGTTTTTT.

J is TRBJ1-1 and V is TRBV4-1; TRBD1 is a possible D gene (5 bases). Trimming removed 3 bases from V and 1 base from J, with 9 bases in between. The germline gives CDR1 MGHRA, CDR2 YSYEKL. The CDR3 covers 14 residues. The CDR3 DNA sequence: TGCGCCAGCAGCCAGGGGCTGACGAACACTGAAGCTTTCTTT. It encodes CASSQGLTNTEAFF.

The chain carries TRBV2 and TRBJ2-3; 8 positions agree with TRBD2. The CDR3 is 14 amino acids. Germline loops: CDR1 SNHLY, CDR2 FYNNEI. Trimming took 6 bases from V and 2 from J; bases not matched to a gene: 4. In DNA, the CDR3 is TGTGCCAGCAGGGCTAGCGGGTACACAGATACGCAGTATTTT. Its translation is CASRASGYTDTQYF.

The rearrangement joins TRBV5-4 to TRBJ2-3, with 11 bases aligning to TRBD2. With V trimmed by 2 bases and J by 2 bases, 7 bases remained unmatched. Germline CDR1 is SGHNT and CDR2 is YYREEE (reference sequence). The length of the CDR3 is 17 residues. The DNA of the CDR3 is TGTGCCAGCAGCTTCCGACTAGCGGGGCCCTTCACAGATACGCAGTATTTT. This translates into CASSFRLAGPFTDTQYF.

V usage is TRBV15 and J usage is TRBJ1-4; D gene uncertain. V shed 3 bases and J shed 0 bases, with 5 bases lying between them. Germline V gives CDR1 LNHNV, CDR2 YYDKDF (reference sequence). The CDR3 spans 14 residues. This CDR3 reads CATSSFATNEKLFF. Written as DNA, the CDR3 is TGTGCCACCAGCAGCTTTGCAACTAATGAAAAACTGTTTTTT. Full variable domain (missing parts from reference TRBV15 and TRBJ1-4): DAMVIQNPRYQVTQFGKPVTLSCSQTLNHNVMYWYQQKSSQAPKLLFHYYDKDFNNEADTPDNFQSRRPNTSFCFLDIRSPGLGDTAMYLCATSSFATNEKLFFGSGTQLSVL.

This clone was observed a single time. The chain combines TRBV4-1 with TRBJ2-7; tentative D call: TRBD1 (6 bases). Between the trimmed V and J ends, which lost 2 bases and 4 bases, there was a span of 18 bases. The germline V gene encodes CDR1 MGHRA and CDR2 YSYEKL. The CDR3 is 16 residues long. CDR3 sequence reads: CASSQKAGTIFYEQYF. CDR3 nucleotides: TGCGCCAGCAGCCAAAAAGCAGGGACAATTTTTTACGAGCAGTACTTC.

This chain joins TRBV6-5 and TRBJ1-2, with TRBD1 identical over 7 bases. Germline V CDR1 and CDR2: MNHEY, SVGAGI. The V gene end was trimmed by 5 bases and the J gene end by 4 bases; junction bases not matched to a gene: 7. CDR3 length: 14 residues. CDR3 amino acids: CASSRMTGSYGYTF. The CDR3 DNA reads TGTGCCAGCAGTCGTATGACAGGGTCCTATGGCTACACCTTC.

The V and J genes are TRBV18 and TRBJ2-1; 13 positions agree with TRBD2. The CDR3 runs 18 residues. Germline loops: CDR1 KGHSH, CDR2 LQKENI. With V trimmed by 1 base and J by 9 bases, 12 bases remained unmatched. The chain's CDR3 is CASSPLGLAGVQAAEQFF. The CDR3 DNA sequence: TGTGCCAGCTCACCACTCGGACTAGCGGGGGTACAAGCGGCTGAGCAGTTCTTC.

The chain links TRBV5-1 to TRBJ2-1; 9 nucleotides agree with TRBD1. The V and J ends lost 5 bases and 7 bases, in that order; junction bases with no gene match: 7. The germline CDR1 and CDR2 sequences are SGHRS and YFSETQ. This CDR3 has 14 amino acids. CDR3 DNA: TGCGCCAGCAGTCGGGACAGGGCGGGGAATGAGCAGTTCTTC. Amino acid sequence: CASSRDRAGNEQFF. Full variable domain (rest looked up from reference TRBV5-1 and TRBJ2-1): KAGVTQTPRYLIKTRGQQVTLSCSPISGHRSVSWYQQTPGQGLQFLFEYFSETQRNKGNFPGRFSGRQFSNSRSEMNVSTLELGDSALYLCASSRDRAGNEQFFGPGTRLTVL.

This chain links TRBV7-6 with TRBJ2-3; 8 nucleotides align to TRBD1. This CDR3 has 16 residues. Trimming at V came to 0 bases and at J to 2 bases, leaving 4 bases not matched to a gene. From germline, CDR1 is SGHVS and CDR2 FNYEAQ. The chain's CDR3 is CASSLAWDRYTDTQYF. The CDR3 DNA sequence: TGTGCCAGCAGCTTAGCTTGGGACAGGTACACAGATACGCAGTATTTT.

A word on this clone: A read error may produce the germline difference seen at one junction end. This chain uses TRBV5-6 with TRBJ2-3; no clear D. The CDR3 covers 12 residues. Per the germline V gene, CDR1 is SGHDT and CDR2 is YYEEEE. CDR3 residues: CASSLGGDMQYF. The CDR3 DNA reads TGTGCCAGCAGCTTGGGTGGAGATATGCAGTATTTT. Looking up the rest from reference TRBV5-6 and TRBJ2-3 gives the full variable domain: DAGVTQSPTHLIKTRGQQVTLRCSPKSGHDTVSWYQQALGQGPQFIFQYYEEEERQRGNFPDRFSGHQFPNYSSELNVNALLLGDSALYLCASSLGGDMQYFGPGTRLTVL.

A remark on this clone: The same CDR3 can be traced to other DNA sequences in this sample. This rearrangement joins TRBV27 to TRBJ2-7; 9 bases agree with TRBD1. Germline V gives CDR1 MNHEY, CDR2 SMNVEV (reference sequence). V lost 6 bases to trimming and J lost 2 bases; unmatched junction nucleotides: 5. The CDR3 is 14 amino acids. Here the CDR3 DNA reads TGTGCCAGCAGCCCGGGACAGGGACCCTACGAGCAGTACTTC. Translating it yields CASSPGQGPYEQYF.

The V gene is TRBV7-3, the J gene TRBJ2-1, with 14 bases identical to TRBD2. Germline loops: CDR1 SGHTA, CDR2 FQGTGA. J gave up 9 bases and V 5 bases, and 6 bases lay outside the gene matches. This CDR3 comprises 15 residues. The CDR3 loop reads CASSPRTSGRSEQFF. CDR3 coding DNA: TGTGCCAGCAGCCCCCGGACTAGCGGGAGGAGTGAGCAGTTCTTC.

Only one count was recorded for this clone. V is TRBV5-6 and J is TRBJ2-3; 9 nucleotides match TRBD1. The CDR3 consists of 16 residues. V gave up 2 bases and J gave up 2 bases; unmatched junction bases: 6. In germline, CDR1 is SGHDT, CDR2 YYEEEE. The CDR3 loop is CASSFTGGTDTDTQYF. The DNA for the CDR3 is TGTGCCAGCAGCTTTACAGGGGGCACGGACACAGATACGCAGTATTTT.

This clone occurred a few times. V gene TRBV5-1 combines with J gene TRBJ2-1; the D gene is possibly TRBD1 (6 bases). The CDR3 length is 15 residues. The ends were cut back, 2 bases at V and 2 bases at J, with 11 bases in the middle. Germline lookup yields CDR1 SGHRS and CDR2 YFSETQ. The CDR3 nucleotides are TGCGCCAGCAGCTTTGGGGACACCACCTACAATGAGCAGTTCTTC. Amino acids: CASSFGDTTYNEQFF.

The chain combines TRBV7-3 with TRBJ2-7; 10 positions agree with TRBD2. V lost 2 bases to trimming and J lost 5 bases; unmatched junction nucleotides: 6. This CDR3 comprises 15 residues. The germline V gene has CDR1 SGHTA and CDR2 FQGTGA. The CDR3 DNA is TGTGCCAGCAGCTTATCGCTAGCGGGAGTAAACGAGCAGTACTTC. Its translation: CASSLSLAGVNEQYF. The full variable domain, with the rest looked up from reference TRBV7-3 and TRBJ2-7, is GAGVSQTPSNKVTEKGKYVELRCDPISGHTALYWYRQSLGQGPEFLIYFQGTGAADDSGLPNDRFFAVRPEGSVSTLKIQRTERGDSAVYLCASSLSLAGVNEQYFGPGTRLTVT.

The sample holds one count of this clone. The chain couples TRBV16 to TRBJ1-1, with D possibly being TRBD1 (6 bases). V lost 2 bases and J 2 bases, leaving 9 bases between the germline ends. CDR1 KGHSY and CDR2 FQNENV come from the germline V gene. This CDR3 has 14 amino acids. The CDR3, as DNA: TGTGCCAGCAGCCAAGGACAGCTCAACACTGAAGCTTTCTTT. Translating gives CASSQGQLNTEAFF.

The J gene is TRBJ1-5, the V gene TRBV30, with 7 bases aligning to TRBD1. Germline V lookup: CDR1 GTSNPN, CDR2 SVGIG (reference sequence). Unmatched junction bases numbered 5, after V lost 2 bases and J lost 4 bases. CDR3 length equals 14 residues. The CDR3 nucleotides are TGTGCCTGGAGTTCCGGACAGGCTAATCAGCCCCAGCATTTT. Translation: CAWSSGQANQPQHF.